This section outlines one T cell receptor beta chain sequence together with its context. This specimen belongs to a study of CD8 T cells in Susac syndrome. The CDR3 consists of 13 residues. Looked up from germline, CDR1 is SEHNR and CDR2 is FQNEAQ (reference sequence). The V gene lost 5 bases and the J gene lost 0 bases, with 6 bases spanning the gap. Random hexamers were used to reverse transcribe an amount of about 0.45 to 1 ug RNA. MiXCR, applied by TCRdb to the immunoSEQ multiplex PCR reads, yields one record per CDR3 protein. Of 130,000 to 150,000 distinct CDR3 sequences in the sample, about 93% are singletons; the top ten hold about 0.26%.

The chain carries TRBV7-9 and TRBJ2-3, with D perhaps assigned TRBD1 or TRBD2 (5 bases each). Material: CD8+ T cells from PBMCs. This receptor was identified in a human donor in good health. The CDR3 nucleotides read TGTGCCAGCAGCGGGGACAGCACAGATACGCAGTATTTT. Translation: CASSGDSTDTQYF.